The clone carrying this T cell receptor beta chain was recorded a few times. What it binds is not known. These data come from a study of shared clonotypes between healthy human individuals. V trimming: 3 bases; J trimming: 4 bases; junction bases outside the gene matches: 3. Germline CDR1 and CDR2: SGHTA and FQGNSA. The CDR3 runs 15 residues. Points from the study as a whole: The four-donor shared clonotypes exceeded non-shared clonotypes in generation probability, with non-shared ones scoring lower.

It was into CD45RA+ naive and CD45RA-negative memory subsets that the CD4+ cells were split. Using immunoSEQ multiplex PCR, the repertoire was profiled, and TCRdb retains in-frame clones only, with some absent. The table includes around 1,100,000 clones, 77% detected once. V and J are TRBV7-2 and TRBJ2-1, with 10 bases identical to TRBD2. The sequence came from a man between 18 and 29 years old in good health. Some clones in this sample may be carry-over from other donors' samples. Sequencing input: memory CD4+ T cells from PBMCs. This sample's subset: CD45RA-negative fraction. For the CDR3, the DNA is TGTGCCAGCAGCTTCCCGACTAGCGGGTACAATGAGCAGTTCTTC. Its protein is CASSFPTSGYNEQFF.